This T cell receptor beta chain comes out of a study of post-analysis software for immune sequencing data. Study observations and caveats: With TRBV5-6, TRBV5-1 and TRBV20-1 included, about five TRBV segments were more frequent in patients than in controls. People with multiple sclerosis had a significantly lower normalized Chao1 diversity than controls did.

Prepared TCR beta cDNA libraries contained unique molecular identifiers. Via MiXCR, TCRdb re-called the PCR reads, giving one row per CDR3 protein. The sample shows more than 500,000 distinct CDR3 sequences, under 40% of them seen only once. Germline V lookup: CDR1 MNHEY, CDR2 SMNVEV (reference sequence). Trimming cost V 6 bases and J 10 bases, with 22 bases left between them. This CDR3 region has 14 residues. With respect to this clonotype: Antigen specificity is unknown.

The receptor comes from a girl between 2 and 17 years old with multiple sclerosis. This sequence joins TRBV27 and TRBJ2-7; maybe TRBD2 (6 bases). Input material: blood. The CDR3 spells CASRSTGTGVAQYF. In DNA form, the CDR3 reads TGTGCCAGCAGGTCGACCGGGACGGGGGTTGCCCAGTACTTC.